Here is one T cell receptor (beta chain) with its context. This record comes from a study of blood T cell repertoires in COVID-19. Study overall: T cells, B-cell-depleted T cells, or PBMCs provided the cDNA or gDNA that served as material.

The assay was immunoSEQ multiplex PCR, and TCRdb's table has in-frame clones only and misses some. Among 35,000 to 50,000 clones listed, roughly 88% were seen once. Germline-derived CDR1 and CDR2 are SQVTM and ANQGSEA. CDR3 length: 11 amino acids. Trimming removed 7 bases from V and 6 bases from J, with 13 bases in between. The TCR comes from a human donor in a cohort sampled during active COVID-19. Sample: peripheral blood. This chain connects TRBV29-1 to TRBJ2-7; TRBD1 is a possible D gene (7 bases). CDR3 DNA: TGCAGCGCCCGACAGGGAGGCGAGCAGTACTTC. Translating it yields CSARQGGEQYF.